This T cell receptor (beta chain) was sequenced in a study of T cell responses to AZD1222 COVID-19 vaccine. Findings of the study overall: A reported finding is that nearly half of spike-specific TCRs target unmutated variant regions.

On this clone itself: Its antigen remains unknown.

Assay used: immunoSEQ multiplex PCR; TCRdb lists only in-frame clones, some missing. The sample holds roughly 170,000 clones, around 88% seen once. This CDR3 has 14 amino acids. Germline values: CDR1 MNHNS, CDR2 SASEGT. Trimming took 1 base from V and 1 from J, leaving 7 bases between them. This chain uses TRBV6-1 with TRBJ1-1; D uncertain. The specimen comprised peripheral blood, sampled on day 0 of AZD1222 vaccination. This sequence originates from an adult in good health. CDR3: CASSEGPANTEAFF. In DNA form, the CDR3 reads TGTGCCAGCAGTGAAGGTCCGGCGAACACTGAAGCTTTCTTT.